The rows below give T cell receptor beta chains drawn from one sample of a study of molecular identifiers for immune sequencing clone quantification. TCRdb passed the PCR reads through MiXCR, listing each CDR3 protein once. The table has about half a million distinct CDR3 sequences, 20% to 25% seen once; the top ten hold approximately 0.84%. Sequencing was performed on naive CD8+ T cells from blood, with Jurkat cell RNA spiked in. The receptor source for this set is a human donor in good health. Some libraries in this study had Jurkat cell RNA spiked in. Both conserved end residues are part of each CDR3. Each record gives: clone size, CDR3 length, J gene, V gene, D gene, CDR3 protein, CDR3 DNA. A D gene is named only where the DNA matches it firmly. Expanded clones get a size class; other rows say once, few or many, or leave the size out.

>many|16|TRBJ2-2|TRBV6-5|TRBD2
CASSPSAGAVTGELFF
TGTGCCAGCAGCCCTTCTGCGGGAGCGGTCACCGGGGAGCTGTTTTTT
>few|17|TRBJ2-7|TRBV20-1|-
CSARGGGERVSSYEQYF
TGCAGTGCTAGAGGGGGAGGTGAGCGGGTAAGCTCCTACGAGCAGTACTTC
>-|18|TRBJ1-2|TRBV2|-
CASSEWKVTLSASYGYTF
TGTGCCAGCAGTGAATGGAAGGTAACTCTATCTGCGTCCTATGGCTACACCTTC
>many|13|TRBJ2-3|TRBV29-1|-
CSAGNVGTDTQYF
TGCAGCGCCGGGAACGTCGGCACAGATACGCAGTATTTT
>many|14|TRBJ2-7|TRBV2|-
CASSEIGGGNEQYF
TGTGCCAGCAGTGAGATTGGTGGGGGAAACGAGCAGTACTTC
>-|12|TRBJ1-2|TRBV24-1|-
CATSDFRDGYTF
TGTGCCACCAGTGATTTCAGGGATGGCTACACCTTC
>few|15|TRBJ2-1|TRBV4-2|TRBD2
CASSRDSGRSNEQFF
TGTGCCAGCAGTCGGGATAGCGGGAGGTCCAATGAGCAGTTCTTC
>-|14|TRBJ2-7|TRBV7-9|-
CASSFPAAPYEQYF
TGTGCCAGCAGCTTCCCCGCAGCGCCCTACGAGCAGTACTTC
>few|19|TRBJ1-6|TRBV5-6|TRBD1
CASSRERRTGSSYNSPLHF
TGTGCCAGCAGCCGAGAAAGGCGGACAGGAAGCTCCTATAATTCACCCCTCCACTTT
>many|15|TRBJ2-3|TRBV7-6|-
CASSLVGSSTDTQYF
TGTGCCAGCAGCCTCGTGGGTTCTAGCACAGATACGCAGTATTTT
>few|16|TRBJ2-3|TRBV28|-
CASRLQGGPSTDTQYF
TGTGCCAGCAGGCTACAAGGAGGGCCAAGCACAGATACGCAGTATTTT
>many|15|TRBJ2-3|TRBV6-6|-
CASSLMGAVTDTQYF
TGTGCCAGCAGTTTGATGGGAGCGGTCACAGATACGCAGTATTTT
>-|13|TRBJ1-1|TRBV30|-
CAWSVVRNTEAFF
TGTGCCTGGAGTGTGGTGAGGAACACTGAAGCTTTCTTT
>few|15|TRBJ1-1|TRBV12-3/TRBV12-4|TRBD1
CASSQDRATNTEAFF
TGTGCCAGCAGTCAAGACAGGGCGACTAACACTGAAGCTTTCTTT
>-|15|TRBJ1-1|TRBV19|-
CASSPGQTPTTEAFF
TGTGCCAGTAGTCCAGGCCAAACCCCCACGACTGAAGCTTTCTTT
>few|16|TRBJ1-2|TRBV12-3/TRBV12-4|-
CASSLYPGLNNYGYTF
TGTGCCAGCAGTTTATATCCCGGGTTGAATAACTATGGCTACACCTTC
>many|16|TRBJ2-6|TRBV7-6|-
CASSLGFVAGANVLTF
TGTGCCAGCAGCCTCGGTTTCGTGGCTGGGGCCAACGTCCTGACTTTC
>few|15|TRBJ2-2|TRBV12-3/TRBV12-4|TRBD1
CASDTGAANTGELFF
TGTGCCAGCGATACAGGGGCCGCGAACACCGGGGAGCTGTTTTTT
>-|15|TRBJ2-7|TRBV4-3|TRBD1
CASSQVRTGSYEQYF
TGCGCCAGCAGCCAAGTGAGGACAGGGTCCTACGAGCAGTACTTC
>-|12|TRBJ1-1|TRBV27|-
CASSKGRSEAFF
TGTGCCAGCAGTAAAGGTCGGTCTGAAGCTTTCTTT
>many|11|TRBJ2-1|TRBV6-4|TRBD2
CASRGGGSWFF
TGTGCCAGCCGAGGCGGGGGGTCATGGTTCTTC
>many|14|TRBJ1-1|TRBV4-3|-
CASSQQGLPSEAFF
TGCGCCAGCAGCCAACAAGGGCTACCAAGTGAAGCTTTCTTT
>-|17|TRBJ1-6|TRBV11-2|-
CASSLVGGSSYNSPLHF
TGTGCCAGCAGCTTAGTAGGGGGTAGCTCCTATAATTCACCCCTCCACTTT
>-|15|TRBJ2-3|TRBV9|TRBD2
CASSVTASGTDTQYF
TGTGCCAGCAGCGTAACGGCTAGCGGTACAGATACGCAGTATTTT
>-|19|TRBJ1-4|TRBV7-9|TRBD1
CASSWTGVKPTSTNEKLFF
TGTGCCAGCAGTTGGACAGGGGTCAAACCGACCTCAACTAATGAAAAACTGTTTTTT
>-|15|TRBJ2-7|TRBV7-9|TRBD1
CASSPGTGDLYEQYF
TGTGCCAGCAGCCCCGGGACAGGGGACCTCTACGAGCAGTACTTC
>few|15|TRBJ2-3|TRBV7-9|-
CASSLFRGATDTQYF
TGTGCCAGCAGCTTATTTCGGGGGGCAACAGATACGCAGTATTTT
>many|15|TRBJ1-5|TRBV15|-
CATSGETMGNQPQHF
TGTGCCACCAGCGGAGAAACTATGGGCAATCAGCCCCAGCATTTT
>many|13|TRBJ1-5|TRBV28|-
CASSSGTGQPQHF
TGTGCCAGCAGTTCCGGGACTGGGCAGCCCCAGCATTTT
>once|13|TRBJ1-3|TRBV12-3/TRBV12-4|-
CASIRSSGNTIYF
TGTGCCAGCATCCGGTCCTCTGGAAACACCATATATTTT
>many|14|TRBJ2-7|TRBV4-1|TRBD1
CASSPGQKTYEQYF
TGCGCCAGCAGCCCGGGACAGAAGACCTACGAGCAGTACTTC
>-|17|TRBJ1-2|TRBV4-3|-
CASSQDLRGETNYGYTF
TGCGCCAGCAGCCAAGATCTGAGGGGGGAAACTAACTATGGCTACACCTTC
>few|16|TRBJ2-5|TRBV19|-
CASSMVVTVGSETQYF
TGTGCCAGTAGTATGGTGGTGACGGTGGGATCGGAGACCCAGTACTTC
>-|15|TRBJ2-7|TRBV27|TRBD1
CASSSQTGPRYEQYF
TGTGCCAGCAGTTCCCAGACAGGGCCCCGATACGAGCAGTACTTC
>many|13|TRBJ2-5|TRBV12-3/TRBV12-4|-
CASSPRAAKTQYF
TGTGCCAGCAGTCCCCGTGCAGCGAAGACCCAGTACTTC
>few|15|TRBJ1-2|TRBV28|-
CASSYQGSPTYGYTF
TGTGCCAGCAGTTATCAGGGTTCCCCAACCTATGGCTACACCTTC